The clone carrying this TCR beta chain has ten or more counts. Its target is not known. Unique molecular identifiers featured in how the TCRbeta library was prepared. TCRdb reprocessed the PCR reads via MiXCR and lists one record per CDR3 protein. This sample yields about 300,000 distinct CDR3 sequences, of which approximately 7.3% are seen a single time; approximately 8.6% belongs to the top ten. The CDR3 loop spans 14 amino acids. Trimming stripped 5 bases from V and 0 bases from J, with 12 bases between. Germline values: CDR1 SGHRS, CDR2 YFSETQ. This entry comes from a study of T-cell reconstitution after alpha-beta-depleted transplantation in children. Broader study findings: Several hundred expanded graft clones reportedly were the source of alpha-beta T cells about two months after transplant. One year post-transplant, T-cell counts and diversity were largely derived from T cells produced anew. Certain patients had high TCRbeta diversity at day 60, and it came from recipient T cells and thymic progenitors that survived.

The origin of this receptor is a female patient aged 2-15 years who had a stem cell transplant for Fanconi anemia, so the T cells may come from the graft donor. The material sequenced was peripheral blood, taken 360 days after TCRalphabeta/CD19-depleted stem cell transplant. V and J are TRBV5-1 and TRBJ2-7; D gene uncertain. The CDR3 DNA reads TGCGCCAGCAGGAGAGTAGGGTTCTCCTACGAGCAGTACTTC. Its translation is CASRRVGFSYEQYF.